This T cell receptor (beta chain) emerged from a study of shared clonotypes between healthy human individuals. Only in-frame clones appear in the TCRdb table, and some are missing; sequencing was by immunoSEQ multiplex PCR. The sample lists roughly 1 million clones; about 80% were seen once. Study-level findings and limits: Only blood was sampled, and tissue TCR repertoires likely differ from blood ones. Several donors held approximately 5% of naive CD4 clonotypes in common.

Note on this clone: Its antigen is undetermined.

V shed 0 bases, J shed 5 bases, and the junction held 5 bases outside the gene matches. This CDR3 has 14 amino acids. Per the germline V gene, CDR1 is GTSNPN and CDR2 is SVGIG (reference sequence). The sequence came from a man between 18 and 29 years old in good health. Some clones in this sample may be carry-over from other donors' samples. The material sequenced was memory CD4+ T cells from PBMCs. Subset described: CD45RA-negative fraction. V and J are TRBV30 and TRBJ2-5, with 8 bases aligning to TRBD1. The CDR3 is CAWSVQGGLETQYF. CDR3 sequence (DNA): TGTGCCTGGAGTGTACAGGGGGGTTTGGAGACCCAGTACTTC.